The rows below give T cell receptor beta chains drawn from one sample of a study of CXCR3-negative and CXCR3-positive naive CD8 T cells. TCRdb re-called the 5' RACE reads and catalogs CDR3 proteins one per entry, DNA excluded. There are 43,000 or so distinct CDR3 sequences in the sample, with around 1.4% held by the top ten. The sample taken for sequencing was naive CXCR3- CD8+ T cells from blood. All receptors derive from a human donor in good health. Some clones in this sample may be carry-over from other donors' samples. The CDR3 runs from the conserved cysteine through the conserved F or W. Expanded clones are given a class, and other clones once, few, many or no size at all.

clone size: .; J gene: TRBJ1-1; V gene: TRBV12-3/TRBV12-4; CDR3 protein: CASSLGGMNTEAFF
clone size: .; J gene: TRBJ2-1; V gene: TRBV12-3/TRBV12-4; CDR3 protein: CASGQVLNNEQFF
clone size: .; J gene: TRBJ2-7; V gene: TRBV11-2; CDR3 protein: CASSGGRGQSSYEQYF
clone size: .; J gene: TRBJ2-7; V gene: TRBV7-9; CDR3 protein: CASSLALAQGEQYF
clone size: .; J gene: TRBJ1-1; V gene: TRBV12-3/TRBV12-4; CDR3 protein: CASSFRGNTEAFF
clone size: .; J gene: TRBJ2-7; V gene: TRBV19; CDR3 protein: CASSMGAPFSYEQYF
clone size: .; J gene: TRBJ2-3; V gene: TRBV6-6; CDR3 protein: CASSYRGPETDTQYF
clone size: .; J gene: TRBJ2-5; V gene: TRBV7-3; CDR3 protein: CASSPGTSGGAETQYF
clone size: medium-sized; J gene: TRBJ2-7; V gene: TRBV6-2/TRBV6-3; CDR3 protein: CASSYDLAGAVGSYEQYF
clone size: .; J gene: TRBJ1-1; V gene: TRBV7-2; CDR3 protein: CASSFIRTEAFF
clone size: .; J gene: TRBJ2-7; V gene: TRBV6-5; CDR3 protein: CASSAYRDKFYEQYF
clone size: .; J gene: TRBJ2-1; V gene: TRBV27; CDR3 protein: CASSWASGLDYEQFF
clone size: .; J gene: TRBJ2-7; V gene: TRBV20-1; CDR3 protein: CSARDKGGRTGSHSYEQYF
clone size: .; J gene: TRBJ2-5; V gene: TRBV3-1; CDR3 protein: CASRLRPPRQETQYF
clone size: .; J gene: TRBJ2-7; V gene: TRBV20-1; CDR3 protein: CSAPLGQIISYEQYF
clone size: .; J gene: TRBJ2-7; V gene: TRBV28; CDR3 protein: CASSVGSTPTYEQYF
clone size: .; J gene: TRBJ1-6; V gene: TRBV29-1; CDR3 protein: CSVETPAGRAYNSPLHF
clone size: .; J gene: TRBJ2-1; V gene: TRBV6-2/TRBV6-3; CDR3 protein: CASTGTSGVDEQFF
clone size: .; J gene: TRBJ1-5; V gene: TRBV7-8; CDR3 protein: CASSRHPRQGPLSNQPQHF
clone size: .; J gene: TRBJ2-7; V gene: TRBV2; CDR3 protein: CASSGAGWPYEQYF
clone size: .; J gene: TRBJ1-1; V gene: TRBV29-1; CDR3 protein: CSVQQGGTEAFF
clone size: .; J gene: TRBJ2-4; V gene: TRBV18; CDR3 protein: CASSRRASDDIQYF
clone size: .; J gene: TRBJ2-3; V gene: TRBV6-6; CDR3 protein: CASSYGDRPFNTQYF
clone size: .; J gene: TRBJ2-5; V gene: TRBV6-5; CDR3 protein: CASSYSEPGVETQYF
clone size: .; J gene: TRBJ1-2; V gene: TRBV9; CDR3 protein: CASSIHRDSNYGYTF
clone size: .; J gene: TRBJ1-2; V gene: TRBV7-9; CDR3 protein: CASSGDPPLGPGNGYTF
clone size: .; J gene: TRBJ2-7; V gene: TRBV29-1; CDR3 protein: CSVSAGGRPYEQYF
clone size: .; J gene: TRBJ2-1; V gene: TRBV2; CDR3 protein: CAILSGFYNEQFF
clone size: .; J gene: TRBJ2-2; V gene: TRBV7-2; CDR3 protein: CASSLVASGAGTGELFF
clone size: .; J gene: TRBJ1-5; V gene: TRBV12-3/TRBV12-4; CDR3 protein: CAISQGMPYSNQPQHF
clone size: .; J gene: TRBJ1-1; V gene: TRBV28; CDR3 protein: CASSLRTGGWTEAFF
clone size: .; J gene: TRBJ2-7; V gene: TRBV7-2; CDR3 protein: CASSLSGTGNEQYF
clone size: .; J gene: TRBJ2-3; V gene: TRBV7-6; CDR3 protein: CASSPSVAGQTSTDTQYF
clone size: .; J gene: TRBJ2-7; V gene: TRBV7-9; CDR3 protein: CASSPFPTYEQYF
clone size: .; J gene: TRBJ2-3; V gene: TRBV7-6; CDR3 protein: CASSSLVDRSTDTQYF
clone size: .; J gene: TRBJ2-6; V gene: TRBV7-9; CDR3 protein: CASSVMTSGDSGANVLTF
clone size: .; J gene: TRBJ2-1; V gene: TRBV6-6; CDR3 protein: CASSYSAGQGYNEQFF
clone size: .; J gene: TRBJ2-7; V gene: TRBV27; CDR3 protein: CASSLSTVGIYEQYF
clone size: .; J gene: TRBJ2-1; V gene: TRBV6-5; CDR3 protein: CASSYFQGYNEQFF
clone size: .; J gene: TRBJ2-1; V gene: TRBV7-3; CDR3 protein: CASSPYRGPYNEQFF
clone size: .; J gene: TRBJ2-3; V gene: TRBV6-2/TRBV6-3; CDR3 protein: CASSYRGLAGDTQYF
clone size: .; J gene: TRBJ2-5; V gene: TRBV7-2; CDR3 protein: CASSPGAALRETQYF
clone size: .; J gene: TRBJ1-1; V gene: TRBV5-1; CDR3 protein: CASSLADMNTEAFF
clone size: .; J gene: TRBJ2-1; V gene: TRBV28; CDR3 protein: CASSPRLDDEQFF